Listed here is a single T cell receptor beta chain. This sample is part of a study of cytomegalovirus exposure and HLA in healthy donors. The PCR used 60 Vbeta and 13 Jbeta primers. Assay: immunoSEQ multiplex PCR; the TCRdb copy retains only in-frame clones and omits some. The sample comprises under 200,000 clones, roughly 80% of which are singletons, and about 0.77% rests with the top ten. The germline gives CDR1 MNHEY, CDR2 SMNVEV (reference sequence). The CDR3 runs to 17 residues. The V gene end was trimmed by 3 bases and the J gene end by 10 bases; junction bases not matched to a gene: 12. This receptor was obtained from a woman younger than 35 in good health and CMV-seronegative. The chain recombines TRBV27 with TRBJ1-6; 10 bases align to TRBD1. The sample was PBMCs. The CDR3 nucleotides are TGTGCCAGCAGTTTGTCCCGGGACAGGGGAGGTGGGTCACCCCTCCACTTT. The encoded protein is CASSLSRDRGGGSPLHF.